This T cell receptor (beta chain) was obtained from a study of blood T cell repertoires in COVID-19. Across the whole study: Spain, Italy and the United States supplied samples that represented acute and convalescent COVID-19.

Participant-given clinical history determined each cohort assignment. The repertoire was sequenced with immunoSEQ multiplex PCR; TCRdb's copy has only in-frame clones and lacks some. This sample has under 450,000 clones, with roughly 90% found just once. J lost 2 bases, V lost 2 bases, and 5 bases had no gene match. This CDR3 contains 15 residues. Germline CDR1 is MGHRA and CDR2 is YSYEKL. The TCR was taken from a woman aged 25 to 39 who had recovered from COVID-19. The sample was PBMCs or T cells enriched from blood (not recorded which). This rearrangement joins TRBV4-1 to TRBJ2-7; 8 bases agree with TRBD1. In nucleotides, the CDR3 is TGCGCCAGCAGCCAACAAACAGGGGGACCCTACGAGCAGTACTTC. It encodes CASSQQTGGPYEQYF.